This T cell receptor (beta chain) was identified during a study of blood T cell repertoires in COVID-19. Authors' analysis steps: Estimation of nucleated cell counts relied on the amplification of reference gene primers. The protocol was immunoSEQ multiplex PCR, while the TCRdb copy is restricted to in-frame clones and leaves out a portion. V, J and clone size derive from that table, while D and trimming were established from the DNA sequence. The repertoire holds around 130,000 clones, with approximately 90% as singletons. The germline CDR1 and CDR2 sequences are SEHNR and FQNEAQ (reference sequence). This CDR3 has 15 residues. V was trimmed by 2 bases and J by 3 bases, leaving 13 bases between them.

Sequencing was done on a sample of peripheral blood. The sequence derives from a man in his forties or fifties with active or convalescent COVID-19. This chain joins TRBV7-9 and TRBJ1-1; D may be TRBD1 (5 bases). The CDR3 region has the DNA TGTGCCAGCAGCTTACCAACGGGGGGGTACACTGAAGCTTTCTTT. Protein: CASSLPTGGYTEAFF.